These 18 T cell receptor beta chains were all obtained from the same sample, sequenced in a study of monozygotic twins with inflammatory bowel disease. TCRdb re-called the 5' RACE reads and gives one entry per CDR3 protein, without DNA. This sample contains approximately 400,000 distinct CDR3 sequences. The sequencing sample was made of blood. The source of these receptors is a human donor with ulcerative colitis or Crohn's disease, or a healthy co-twin of an affected twin (not recorded which).

The gene calls are TRBV6-5 and TRBJ1-2; checking the TCRdb D call of TRBD1 is not possible without DNA. Per germline, CDR1 MNHEY and CDR2 SVGAGI. The CDR3 sequence is 17 residues long. The CDR3 protein is CASSYEGDPSANYGYTF.

The V and J genes are TRBV7-9 and TRBJ2-1; no DNA is available, so the TRBD2 call from TCRdb remains unchecked. CDR1 and CDR2 from the germline V gene are SEHNR and FQNEAQ (reference sequence). The CDR3 is made up of 15 amino acids. The CDR3 loop is CASSPGGLAGFEQFF. The full variable domain, rest sourced from reference TRBV7-9 and TRBJ2-1, is DTGVSQNPRHKITKRGQNVTFRCDPISEHNRLYWYRQTLGQGPEFLTYFQNEAQLEKSRLLSDRFSAERPKGSFSTLEIQRTEQGDSAMYLCASSPGGLAGFEQFFGPGTRLTVL.

This rearrangement joins TRBV5-1 to TRBJ2-7. Germline CDR1 reads SGHRS; CDR2 reads YFSETQ. The CDR3 contains 13 residues. CDR3 sequence reads: CASSLFSAYEQYF.

The V call is TRBV20-1, the J call TRBJ2-2; TCRdb outputs TRBD2, but without DNA this stays unchecked. CDR1 is DFQATT and CDR2 is SNEGSKA in the germline V gene (reference sequence). The CDR3 sequence is 18 residues long. CDR3 loop: CSARAIGLAGFGTGELFF.

The chain recombines TRBV5-6 with TRBJ2-1; TCRdb calls TRBD2, which cannot be checked without DNA. Germline V gene lookup returns CDR1 SGHDT and CDR2 YYEEEE. The CDR3 runs to 16 residues. This chain's CDR3 is CASSSRLAGGPREQFF.

The rearrangement uses TRBV5-1 and TRBJ2-7. CDR1 and CDR2 from the germline V gene are SGHRS and YFSETQ. The CDR3 consists of 16 residues. The CDR3 here is CASSLDMETSSYEQYF.

The chain links TRBV19 to TRBJ1-2; there is no DNA to check the TCRdb D call of TRBD1. CDR3 length: 14 amino acids. Germline CDR1 is LNHDA and CDR2 is SQIVND (reference sequence). This CDR3 reads CASSGDRISGGYTF.

The chain joins TRBV3-1 to TRBJ2-6; TCRdb names TRBD1, which stays unverified in the absence of DNA. The CDR3 extends over 18 amino acids. Germline CDR1 reads LGHDT; CDR2 reads YNNKEL (reference sequence). CDR3 in amino acids: CASSRTGTAVSGANVLTF.

This chain connects TRBV20-1 to TRBJ1-2; absent DNA, TCRdb's TRBD1 call cannot be checked. This CDR3 is 14 amino acids long. Germline lookup yields CDR1 DFQATT and CDR2 SNEGSKA (reference sequence). CDR3 region: CSATPLTGGYGYTF.

The chain has TRBV10-3 and TRBJ2-5; TCRdb proposes TRBD2, but this gene call is untestable without DNA. Germline assignment: CDR1 ENHRY and CDR2 SYGVKD. There are 15 residues in the CDR3. CDR3 region: CAISESGRLEETQYF.

The J gene is TRBJ2-3, the V gene TRBV20-1. CDR3 length: 13 amino acids. Germline lookup yields CDR1 DFQATT and CDR2 SNEGSKA (reference sequence). The CDR3 sequence: CSARDGLSLQQYF.

The chain uses TRBV5-1 and TRBJ2-3; TCRdb outputs TRBD2, but without DNA this stays unchecked. Looked up from germline, CDR1 is SGHRS and CDR2 is YFSETQ. The CDR3 covers 14 residues. CDR3 loop: CASRSGASTDTQYF.

This chain links TRBV7-9 with TRBJ1-6; as DNA is missing, the TRBD1 call by TCRdb cannot be tested. The CDR3 is 14 amino acids. The germline gives CDR1 SEHNR, CDR2 FQNEAQ (reference sequence). CDR3 loop: CASSPGTEYSPLHF.

The chain employs TRBV6-2 or TRBV6-3 and TRBJ2-1; TCRdb picks TRBD2, but there is no DNA to check that call. CDR1 is MNHEY, CDR2 SVGEGT, per germline. The CDR3 spans 17 residues. The CDR3: CASSLSLMAGGRNEQFF.

V usage is TRBV2 and J usage is TRBJ2-1; the TCRdb call, TRBD2, lacks DNA for checking. CDR3 length: 16 amino acids. The germline V gene encodes CDR1 SNHLY and CDR2 FYNNEI. CDR3 residues: CASSEARTLGGGEQFF.

The CDR3 protein is CASSSPSGVGETQYF. V and J are TRBV7-6 and TRBJ2-5; TCRdb's D gene call, TRBD1, goes unchecked for lack of DNA. The CDR3 has 15 residues. In germline, CDR1 is SGHVS, CDR2 FNYEAQ. Full variable domain (remainder filled in from reference TRBV7-6 and TRBJ2-5): GAGVSQSPRYKVTKRGQDVALRCDPISGHVSLYWYRQALGQGPEFLTYFNYEAQQDKSGLPNDRFSAERPEGSISTLTIQRTEQRDSAMYRCASSSPSGVGETQYFGPGTRLLVL.

This chain links TRBV27 with TRBJ2-3; TCRdb selects TRBD2, and the lack of DNA leaves this call unchecked. This CDR3 spans 16 amino acids. Germline V CDR1 and CDR2: MNHEY, SMNVEV (reference sequence). CDR3: CASSLIGTSGTDTQYF.

The chain is built from TRBV4-1 and TRBJ2-4; with no DNA, the TCRdb D assignment of TRBD1 cannot be verified. The CDR3 runs 16 residues. Germline lookup yields CDR1 MGHRA and CDR2 YSYEKL. CDR3 in amino acids: CASSPSGTGGRSPGYF.